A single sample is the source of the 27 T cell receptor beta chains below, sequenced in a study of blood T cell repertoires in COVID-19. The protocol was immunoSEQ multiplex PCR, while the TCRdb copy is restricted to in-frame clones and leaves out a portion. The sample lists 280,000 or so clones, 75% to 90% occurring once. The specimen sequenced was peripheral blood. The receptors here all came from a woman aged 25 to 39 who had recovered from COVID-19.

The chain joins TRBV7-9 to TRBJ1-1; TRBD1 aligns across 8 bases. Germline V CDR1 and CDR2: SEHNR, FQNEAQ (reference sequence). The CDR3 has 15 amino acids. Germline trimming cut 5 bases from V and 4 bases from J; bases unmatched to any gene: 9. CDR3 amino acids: CASSHADRVSTEAFF. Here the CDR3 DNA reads TGTGCCAGCAGCCATGCGGACAGGGTCAGCACTGAAGCTTTCTTT.

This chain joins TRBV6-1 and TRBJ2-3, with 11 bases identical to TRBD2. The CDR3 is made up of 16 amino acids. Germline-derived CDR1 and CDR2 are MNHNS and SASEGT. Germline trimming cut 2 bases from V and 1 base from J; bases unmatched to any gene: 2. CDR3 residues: CASSERGLAGTDTQYF. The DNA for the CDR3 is TGTGCCAGCAGTGAAAGGGGACTAGCGGGCACAGATACGCAGTATTTT.

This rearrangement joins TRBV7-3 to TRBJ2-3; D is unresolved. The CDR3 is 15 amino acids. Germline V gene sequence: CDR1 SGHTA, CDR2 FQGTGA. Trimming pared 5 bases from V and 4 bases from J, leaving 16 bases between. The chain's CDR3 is CASSPRLGMPDTQYF. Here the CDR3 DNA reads TGTGCCAGCAGCCCCCGGCTAGGTATGCCAGATACGCAGTATTTT.

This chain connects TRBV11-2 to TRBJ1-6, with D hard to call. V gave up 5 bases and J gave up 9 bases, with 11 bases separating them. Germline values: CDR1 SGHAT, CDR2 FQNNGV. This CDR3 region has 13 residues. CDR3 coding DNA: TGTGCCAGCAGCGCCCTACGGAGTTCACCCCTCCACTTT. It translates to CASSALRSSPLHF.

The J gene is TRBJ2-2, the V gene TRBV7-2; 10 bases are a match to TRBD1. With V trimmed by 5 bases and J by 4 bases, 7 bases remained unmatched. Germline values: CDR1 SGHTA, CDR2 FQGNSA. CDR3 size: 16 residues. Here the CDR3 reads CASSPKGQGRTGELFF. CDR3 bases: TGTGCCAGCAGCCCGAAGGGACAGGGGCGCACCGGGGAGCTGTTTTTT. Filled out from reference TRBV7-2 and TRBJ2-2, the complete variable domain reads GAGVSQSPSNKVTEKGKDVELRCDPISGHTALYWYRQSLGQGLEFLIYFQGNSAPDKSGLPSDRFSAERTGGSVSTLTIQRTQQEDSAVYLCASSPKGQGRTGELFFGEGSRLTVL.

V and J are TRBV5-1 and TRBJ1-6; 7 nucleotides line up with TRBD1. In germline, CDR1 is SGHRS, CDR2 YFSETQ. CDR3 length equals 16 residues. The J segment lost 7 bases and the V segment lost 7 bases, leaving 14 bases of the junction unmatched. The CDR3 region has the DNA TGCGCCAGCCGAGCTTGGACAACAGGGGTAAATTCACCCCTCCACTTT. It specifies CASRAWTTGVNSPLHF.

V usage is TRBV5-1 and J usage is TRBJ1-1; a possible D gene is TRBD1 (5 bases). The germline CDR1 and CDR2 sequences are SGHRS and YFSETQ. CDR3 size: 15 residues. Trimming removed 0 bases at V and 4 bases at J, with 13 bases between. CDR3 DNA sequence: TGCGCCAGCAGCTTGGGGCCCTCAGGGTCCACTGAAGCTTTCTTT. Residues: CASSLGPSGSTEAFF.

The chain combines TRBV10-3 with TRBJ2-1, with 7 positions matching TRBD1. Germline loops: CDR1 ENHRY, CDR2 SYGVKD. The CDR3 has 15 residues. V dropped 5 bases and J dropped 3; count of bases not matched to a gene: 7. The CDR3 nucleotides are TGTGCCATCAGTTCCGGACAGGACAACTACAATGAGCAGTTCTTC. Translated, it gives CAISSGQDNYNEQFF.

CDR3 residues: CASSSKGLAGVTDTQYF. The CDR3 DNA reads TGTGCCAGTAGTAGCAAGGGACTAGCGGGGGTCACAGATACGCAGTATTTT. The genes are TRBV19 and TRBJ2-3, with 14 bases lining up with TRBD2. Germline assignment: CDR1 LNHDA and CDR2 SQIVND (reference sequence). V dropped 4 bases and J dropped 2; count of bases not matched to a gene: 5. The CDR3 length is 17 residues.

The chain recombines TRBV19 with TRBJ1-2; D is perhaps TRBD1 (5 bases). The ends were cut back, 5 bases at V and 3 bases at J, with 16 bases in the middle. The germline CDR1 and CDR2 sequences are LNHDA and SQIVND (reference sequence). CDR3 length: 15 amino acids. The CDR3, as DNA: TGTGCCAGTAGTCCCCCGGGGGGAGAGGACTATGGCTACACCTTC. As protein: CASSPPGGEDYGYTF.

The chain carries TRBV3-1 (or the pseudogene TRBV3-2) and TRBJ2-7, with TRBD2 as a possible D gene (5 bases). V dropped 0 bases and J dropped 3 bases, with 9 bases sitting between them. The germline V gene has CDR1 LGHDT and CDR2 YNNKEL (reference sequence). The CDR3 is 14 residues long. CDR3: CASSQETGYYEQYF. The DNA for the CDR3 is TGTGCCAGCAGCCAAGAAACGGGATACTACGAGCAGTACTTC.

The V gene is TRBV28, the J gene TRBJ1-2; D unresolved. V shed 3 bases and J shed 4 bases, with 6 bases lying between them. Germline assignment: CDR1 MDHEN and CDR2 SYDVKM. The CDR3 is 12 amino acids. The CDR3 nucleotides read TGTGCCAGCAGTTTTGACACCTATGGCTACACCTTC. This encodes CASSFDTYGYTF.

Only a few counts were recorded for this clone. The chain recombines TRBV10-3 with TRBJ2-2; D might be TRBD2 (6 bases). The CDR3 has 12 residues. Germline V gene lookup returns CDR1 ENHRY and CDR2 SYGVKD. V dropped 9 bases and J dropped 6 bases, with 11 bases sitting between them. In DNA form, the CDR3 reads TGTGCCATGGGGACTGCCCCCGGGGAGCTGTTTTTT. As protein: CAMGTAPGELFF.

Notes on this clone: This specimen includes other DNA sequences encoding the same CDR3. CDR3 nucleotide sequence: TGTGCCAGCAGCCCCCCCGGGACAGTAAACACTGAAGCTTTCTTT. Translating it yields CASSPPGTVNTEAFF. The rearrangement joins TRBV7-2 to TRBJ1-1; 7 positions match TRBD1. The germline CDR1 and CDR2 sequences are SGHTA and FQGNSA. The CDR3 sequence is 15 residues long. Trimming removed 5 bases from V and 2 bases from J; junction bases left unmatched: 8.

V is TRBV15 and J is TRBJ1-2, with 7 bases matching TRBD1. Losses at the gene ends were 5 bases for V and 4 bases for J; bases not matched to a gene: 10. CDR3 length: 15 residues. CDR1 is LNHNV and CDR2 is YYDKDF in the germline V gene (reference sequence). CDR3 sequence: CATSEERGPGYGYTF. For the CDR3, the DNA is TGTGCCACCAGCGAAGAGAGGGGGCCGGGCTATGGCTACACCTTC. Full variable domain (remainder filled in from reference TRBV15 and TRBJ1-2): DAMVIQNPRYQVTQFGKPVTLSCSQTLNHNVMYWYQQKSSQAPKLLFHYYDKDFNNEADTPDNFQSRRPNTSFCFLDIRSPGLGDTAMYLCATSEERGPGYGYTFGSGTRLTVV.

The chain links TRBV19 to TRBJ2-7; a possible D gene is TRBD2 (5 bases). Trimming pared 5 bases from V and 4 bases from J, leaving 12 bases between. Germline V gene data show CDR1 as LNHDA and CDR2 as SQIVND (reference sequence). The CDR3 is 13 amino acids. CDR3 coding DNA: TGTGCCAGTAGTTCTCTTTCGGGGTACGAGCAGTACTTC. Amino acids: CASSSLSGYEQYF.

CDR3 in amino acids: CASSRAGGFETQYF. In DNA form, the CDR3 reads TGTGCCAGTAGCCGCGCCGGCGGCTTCGAGACCCAGTACTTC. The gene calls are TRBV19 and TRBJ2-5; D not certain. V shed 6 bases and J shed 5 bases, with 16 bases lying between them. This CDR3 has 14 amino acids. Germline V gene lookup returns CDR1 LNHDA and CDR2 SQIVND (reference sequence).

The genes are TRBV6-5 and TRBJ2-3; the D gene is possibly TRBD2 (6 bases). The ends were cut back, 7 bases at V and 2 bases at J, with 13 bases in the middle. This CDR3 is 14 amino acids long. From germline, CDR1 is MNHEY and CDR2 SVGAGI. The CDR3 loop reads CASTDSGLTDTQYF. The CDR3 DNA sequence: TGTGCCAGCACGGATAGCGGACTCACAGATACGCAGTATTTT.

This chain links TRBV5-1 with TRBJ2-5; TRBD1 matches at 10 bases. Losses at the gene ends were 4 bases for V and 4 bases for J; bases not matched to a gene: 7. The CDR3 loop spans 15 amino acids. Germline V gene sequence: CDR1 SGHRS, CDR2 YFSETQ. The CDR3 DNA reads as TGCGCCAGCAGCCCGGGGGACAGGGGATCAGAGACCCAGTACTTC. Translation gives CASSPGDRGSETQYF.

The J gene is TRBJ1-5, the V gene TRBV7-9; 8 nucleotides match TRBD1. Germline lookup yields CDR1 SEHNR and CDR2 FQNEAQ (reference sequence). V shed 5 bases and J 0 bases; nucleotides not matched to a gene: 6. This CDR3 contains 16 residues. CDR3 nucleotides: TGTGCCAGCAGCCCCGGGACAGGATCTAGCAATCAGCCCCAGCATTTT. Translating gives CASSPGTGSSNQPQHF.

As DNA, the CDR3 is TGTGCCAGCAGCCCCCGGACAGGGGTTGATGAAGCTTTCTTT. Translation: CASSPRTGVDEAFF. The chain has TRBV7-2 and TRBJ1-1; TRBD1 agrees at 9 bases. Germline CDR1 is SGHTA and CDR2 is FQGNSA. V lost 5 bases and J lost 7; bases outside the gene matches: 8. The CDR3 sequence is 14 residues long.

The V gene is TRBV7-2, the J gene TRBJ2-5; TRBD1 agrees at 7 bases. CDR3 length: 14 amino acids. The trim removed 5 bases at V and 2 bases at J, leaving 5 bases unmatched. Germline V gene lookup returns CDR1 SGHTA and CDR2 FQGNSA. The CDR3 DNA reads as TGTGCCAGCAGCGACAGGGTAGCACAAGAGACCCAGTACTTC. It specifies CASSDRVAQETQYF.

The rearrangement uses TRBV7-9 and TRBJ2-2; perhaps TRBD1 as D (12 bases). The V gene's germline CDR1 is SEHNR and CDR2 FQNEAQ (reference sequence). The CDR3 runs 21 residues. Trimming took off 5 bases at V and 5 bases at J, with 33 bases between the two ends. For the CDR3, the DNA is TGTGCCAGCAGCAGGGACAGGGGGCGTTTTAGCGGGAGGGACGTTACCGGGGAGCTGTTTTTT. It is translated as CASSRDRGRFSGRDVTGELFF.

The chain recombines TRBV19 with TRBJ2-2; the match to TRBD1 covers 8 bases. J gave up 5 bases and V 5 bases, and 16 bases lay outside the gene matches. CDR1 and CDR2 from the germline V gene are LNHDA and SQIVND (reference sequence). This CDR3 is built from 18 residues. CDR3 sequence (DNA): TGTGCCAGTAGTCATGGACAGGGTCAAGTAAAAGGGACCGGGGAGCTGTTTTTT. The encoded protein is CASSHGQGQVKGTGELFF. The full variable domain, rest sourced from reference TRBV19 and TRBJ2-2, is DGGITQSPKYLFRKEGQNVTLSCEQNLNHDAMYWYRQDPGQGLRLIYYSQIVNDFQKGDIAEGYSVSREKKESFPLTVTSAQKNPTAFYLCASSHGQGQVKGTGELFFGEGSRLTVL.

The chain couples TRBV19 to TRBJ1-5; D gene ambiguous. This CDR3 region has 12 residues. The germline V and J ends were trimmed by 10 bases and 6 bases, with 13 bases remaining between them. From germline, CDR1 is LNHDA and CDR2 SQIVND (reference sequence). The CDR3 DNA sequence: TGTGCCACTAGGGAGGGAAGTCAGCCCCAGCATTTT. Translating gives CATREGSQPQHF.

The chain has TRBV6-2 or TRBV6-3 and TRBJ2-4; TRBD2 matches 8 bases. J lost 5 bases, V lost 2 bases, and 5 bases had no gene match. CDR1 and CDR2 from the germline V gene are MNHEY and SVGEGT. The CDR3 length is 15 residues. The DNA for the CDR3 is TGTGCCAGCAGTTACCCGGGACTAGGTCAAAACATTCAGTACTTC. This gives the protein CASSYPGLGQNIQYF.

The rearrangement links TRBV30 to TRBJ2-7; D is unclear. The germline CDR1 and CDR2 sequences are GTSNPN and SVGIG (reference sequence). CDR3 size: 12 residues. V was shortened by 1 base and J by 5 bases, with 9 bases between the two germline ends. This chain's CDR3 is CAWSARSHEQYF. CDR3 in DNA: TGTGCCTGGAGTGCTCGGTCCCACGAGCAGTACTTC.